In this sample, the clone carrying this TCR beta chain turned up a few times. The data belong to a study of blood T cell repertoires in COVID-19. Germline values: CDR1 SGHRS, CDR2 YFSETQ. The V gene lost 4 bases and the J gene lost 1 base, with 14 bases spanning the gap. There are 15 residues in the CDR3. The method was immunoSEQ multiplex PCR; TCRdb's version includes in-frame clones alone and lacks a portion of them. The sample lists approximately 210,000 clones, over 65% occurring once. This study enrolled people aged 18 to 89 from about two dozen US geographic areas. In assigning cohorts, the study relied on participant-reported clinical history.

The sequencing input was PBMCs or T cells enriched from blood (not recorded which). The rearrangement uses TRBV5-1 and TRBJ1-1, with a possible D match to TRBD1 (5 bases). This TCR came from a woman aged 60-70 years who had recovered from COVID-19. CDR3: CASSPSPTENTEAFF. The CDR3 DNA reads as TGCGCCAGCAGCCCCTCACCGACAGAGAACACTGAAGCTTTCTTT.